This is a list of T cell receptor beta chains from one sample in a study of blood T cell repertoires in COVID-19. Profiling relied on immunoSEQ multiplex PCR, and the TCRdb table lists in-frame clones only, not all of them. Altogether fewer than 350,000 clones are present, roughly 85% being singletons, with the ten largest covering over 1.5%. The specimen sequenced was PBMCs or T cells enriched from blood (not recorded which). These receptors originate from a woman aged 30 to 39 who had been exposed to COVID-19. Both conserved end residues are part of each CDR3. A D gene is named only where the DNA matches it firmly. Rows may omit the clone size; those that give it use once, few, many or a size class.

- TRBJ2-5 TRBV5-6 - CASSPYYQQETQYF TGTGCCAGCAGCCCGTACTATCAACAAGAGACCCAGTACTTC
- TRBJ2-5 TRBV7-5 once CVRSLDTSGRATRKTQYF TGTGTCAGAAGCTTAGATACTAGCGGGAGGGCCACCAGGAAGACCCAGTACTTC
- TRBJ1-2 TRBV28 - CASSSSGSNYGYTF TGTGCCAGCAGTTCCAGCGGGTCTAACTATGGCTACACCTTC
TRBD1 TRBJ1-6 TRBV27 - CASSFYSTGGSPLHF TGTGCCAGCAGTTTCTATTCGACAGGGGGATCACCCCTCCACTTT
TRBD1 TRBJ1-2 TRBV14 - CASSQERTGVTNYGYTF TGTGCCAGCAGCCAAGAAAGGACAGGGGTGACTAACTATGGCTACACCTTC
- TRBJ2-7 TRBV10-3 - CAISERYEQYF TGTGCCATCAGTGAGCGGTACGAGCAGTACTTC
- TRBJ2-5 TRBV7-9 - CASSRSLQETQYF TGTGCCAGCAGCCGTAGCCTCCAAGAGACCCAGTACTTC
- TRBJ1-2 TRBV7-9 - CASSSPQGRGGYTF TGTGCCAGCAGCTCCCCGCAGGGTAGGGGTGGCTACACCTTC
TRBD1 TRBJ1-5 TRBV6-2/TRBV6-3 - CASSQKLTGVQPQHF TGTGCCAGCAGTCAAAAGTTAACAGGGGTTCAGCCCCAGCATTTT
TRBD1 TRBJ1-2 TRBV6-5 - CASSYSVQGAYGYTF TGTGCCAGCAGTTACTCGGTACAGGGGGCCTATGGCTACACCTTC
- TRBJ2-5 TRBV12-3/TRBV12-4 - CASSLPRPGAQYF TGTGCCAGCAGTTTACCCCGGCCCGGGGCCCAGTACTTC
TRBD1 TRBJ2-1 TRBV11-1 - CASSPGTGFTEQFF TGTGCCAGCAGCCCCGGGACAGGTTTCACGGAGCAGTTCTTC
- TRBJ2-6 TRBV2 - CATTRGVGAGANVLTF TGTGCCACTACGCGGGGCGTCGGCGCTGGGGCCAACGTCCTGACTTTC
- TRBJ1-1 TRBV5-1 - CASSLASRNTEAFF TGCGCCAGCAGCTTGGCGTCCAGGAACACTGAAGCTTTCTTT
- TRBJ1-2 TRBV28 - CASSFRAAGYTF TGTGCCAGCAGTTTCCGCGCTGCAGGCTACACCTTC
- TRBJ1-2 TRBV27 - CASSFEGNYGYTF TGTGCCAGCAGTTTTGAGGGTAACTATGGCTACACCTTC
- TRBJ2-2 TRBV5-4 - CASSLGGANTGELFF TGTGCCAGCAGCTTAGGGGGGGCGAACACCGGGGAGCTGTTTTTT
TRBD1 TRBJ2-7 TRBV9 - CASSVEGGAYEQYF TGTGCCAGCAGCGTGGAAGGGGGCGCCTACGAGCAGTACTTC
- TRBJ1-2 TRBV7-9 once CASSLAHQGPEGYTF TGTGCCAGCAGCTTAGCGCACCAGGGGCCTGAGGGCTACACCTTC
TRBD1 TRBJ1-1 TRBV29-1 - CSGQGPTEAFF TGCAGCGGACAGGGACCCACTGAAGCTTTCTTT
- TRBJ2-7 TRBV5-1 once CASSLGETTYEQYF TGCGCCAGCAGCTTGGGGGAGACTACCTACGAGCAGTACTTC
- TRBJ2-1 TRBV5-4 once CASSSEPDTQVNEQFF TGTGCCAGCAGCTCCGAGCCGGACACGCAAGTCAATGAGCAGTTCTTC
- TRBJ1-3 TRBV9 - CASSSTQGNPGNTIYF TGTGCCAGCAGCTCCACTCAGGGGAACCCTGGAAACACCATATATTTT
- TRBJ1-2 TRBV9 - CASSLTLRGSHYGYTF TGTGCCAGCAGCCTAACATTACGAGGGAGCCACTATGGCTACACCTTC
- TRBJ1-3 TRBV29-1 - CSVVTRSPRVNTIYF TGCAGCGTTGTAACCCGGTCCCCCCGGGTAAACACCATATATTTT
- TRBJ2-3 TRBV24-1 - CATSDTVTVTDTQYF TGTGCCACCAGTGATACAGTTACTGTAACAGATACGCAGTATTTT
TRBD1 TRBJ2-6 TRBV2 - CASRGDRPSGANVLTF TGTGCCAGCAGAGGGGACAGGCCGTCTGGGGCCAACGTCCTGACTTTC
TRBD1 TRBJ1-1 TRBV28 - CASSRPMTGTSEAFF TGTGCCAGCAGTCGACCGATGACAGGGACCTCGGAAGCTTTCTTT
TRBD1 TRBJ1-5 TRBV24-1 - CATSGQGAYQPQHF TGTGCCACCAGTGGACAGGGGGCATATCAGCCCCAGCATTTT